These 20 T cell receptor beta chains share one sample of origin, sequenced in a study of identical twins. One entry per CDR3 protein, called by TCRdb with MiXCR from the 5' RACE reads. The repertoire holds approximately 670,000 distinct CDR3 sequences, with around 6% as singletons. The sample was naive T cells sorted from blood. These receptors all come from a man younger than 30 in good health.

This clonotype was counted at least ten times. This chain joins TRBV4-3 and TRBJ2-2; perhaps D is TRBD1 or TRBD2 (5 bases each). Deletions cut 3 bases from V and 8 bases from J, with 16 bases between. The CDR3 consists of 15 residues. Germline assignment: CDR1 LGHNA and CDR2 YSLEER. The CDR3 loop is CASSQGPGAVGELFF. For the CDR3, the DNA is TGCGCCAGCAGCCAGGGGCCCGGGGCGGTAGGGGAGCTGTTTTTT.

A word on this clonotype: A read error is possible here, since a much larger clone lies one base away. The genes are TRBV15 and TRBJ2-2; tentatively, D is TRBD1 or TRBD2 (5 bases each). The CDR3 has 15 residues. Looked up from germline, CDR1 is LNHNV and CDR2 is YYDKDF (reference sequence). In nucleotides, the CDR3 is TGTGCCACCAGCAGAACCCTGACCCTATTGGGGGAGCTGCTTTTT. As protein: CATSRTLTLLGELLF.

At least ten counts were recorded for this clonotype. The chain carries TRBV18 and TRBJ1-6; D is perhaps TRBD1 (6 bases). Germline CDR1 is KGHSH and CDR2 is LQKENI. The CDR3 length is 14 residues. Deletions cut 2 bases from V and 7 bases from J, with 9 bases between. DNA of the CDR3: TGTGCCAGCTCACCAGACAGGTGGAATTCACCCCTCCACTTT. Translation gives CASSPDRWNSPLHF.

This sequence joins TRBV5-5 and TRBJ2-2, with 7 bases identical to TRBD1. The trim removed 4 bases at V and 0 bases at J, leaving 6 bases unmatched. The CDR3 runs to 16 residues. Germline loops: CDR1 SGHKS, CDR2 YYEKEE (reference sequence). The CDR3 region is CASSRKTGSNTGELFF. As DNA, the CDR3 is TGTGCCAGCAGCAGGAAGACAGGGTCGAACACCGGGGAGCTGTTTTTT.

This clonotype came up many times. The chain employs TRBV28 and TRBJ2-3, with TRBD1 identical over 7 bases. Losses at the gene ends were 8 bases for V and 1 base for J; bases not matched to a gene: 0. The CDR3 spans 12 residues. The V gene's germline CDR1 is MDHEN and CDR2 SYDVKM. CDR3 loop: CASGTGTDTQYF. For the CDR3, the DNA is TGTGCCAGCGGGACAGGCACAGATACGCAGTATTTT.

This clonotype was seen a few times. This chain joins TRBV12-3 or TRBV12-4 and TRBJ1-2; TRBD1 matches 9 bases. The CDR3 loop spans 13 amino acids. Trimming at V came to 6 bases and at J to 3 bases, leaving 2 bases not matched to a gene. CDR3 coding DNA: TGTGCCAGCAGGGGACAGGGCGACTATGGCTACACCTTC. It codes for CASRGQGDYGYTF.

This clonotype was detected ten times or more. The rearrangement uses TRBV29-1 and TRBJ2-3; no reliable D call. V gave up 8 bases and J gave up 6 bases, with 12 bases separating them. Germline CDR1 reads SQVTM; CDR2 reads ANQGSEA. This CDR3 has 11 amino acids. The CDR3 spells CSPLRLDTQYF. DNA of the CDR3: TGCAGCCCCTTAAGGCTGGATACGCAGTATTTT.

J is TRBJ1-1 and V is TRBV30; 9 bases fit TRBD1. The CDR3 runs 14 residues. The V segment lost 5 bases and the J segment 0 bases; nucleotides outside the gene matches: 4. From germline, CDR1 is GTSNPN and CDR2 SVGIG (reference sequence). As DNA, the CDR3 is TGTGCCTGGGACAGGGGGGCGATGAACACTGAAGCTTTCTTT. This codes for CAWDRGAMNTEAFF.

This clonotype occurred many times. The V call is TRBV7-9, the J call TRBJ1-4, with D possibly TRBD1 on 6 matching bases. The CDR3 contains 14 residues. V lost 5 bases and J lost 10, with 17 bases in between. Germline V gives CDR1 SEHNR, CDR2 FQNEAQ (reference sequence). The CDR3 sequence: CASSLDLQGGKLFF. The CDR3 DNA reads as TGTGCCAGCAGCCTAGATCTACAGGGTGGAAAACTGTTTTTT.

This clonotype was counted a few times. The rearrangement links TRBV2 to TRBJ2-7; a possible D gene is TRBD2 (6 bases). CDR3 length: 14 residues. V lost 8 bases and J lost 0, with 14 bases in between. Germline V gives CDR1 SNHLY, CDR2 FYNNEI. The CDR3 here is CASVDSSASYEQYF. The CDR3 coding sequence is TGTGCCAGCGTTGATTCTAGCGCCTCCTACGAGCAGTACTTC.

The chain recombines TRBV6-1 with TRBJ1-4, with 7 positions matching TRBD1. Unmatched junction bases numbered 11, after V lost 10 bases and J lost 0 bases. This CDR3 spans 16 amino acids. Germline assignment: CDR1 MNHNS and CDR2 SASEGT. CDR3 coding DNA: TGTGCCACAAAAACGGGACAGAGTGCAACTAATGAAAAACTGTTTTTT. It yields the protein CATKTGQSATNEKLFF.

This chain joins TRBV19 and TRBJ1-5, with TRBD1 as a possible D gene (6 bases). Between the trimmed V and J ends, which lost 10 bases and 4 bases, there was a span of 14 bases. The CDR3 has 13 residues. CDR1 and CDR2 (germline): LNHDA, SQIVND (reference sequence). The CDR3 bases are TGTGCCACCCAGACAGGTCGGAATCAGCCCCAGCATTTT. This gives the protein CATQTGRNQPQHF.

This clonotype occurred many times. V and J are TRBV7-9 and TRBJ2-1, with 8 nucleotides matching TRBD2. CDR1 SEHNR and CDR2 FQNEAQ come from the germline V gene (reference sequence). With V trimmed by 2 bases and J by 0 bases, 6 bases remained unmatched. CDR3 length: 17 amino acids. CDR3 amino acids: CASSLFRSGSSYNEQFF. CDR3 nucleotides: TGTGCCAGCAGCTTATTCCGGAGCGGGAGCTCCTACAATGAGCAGTTCTTC.

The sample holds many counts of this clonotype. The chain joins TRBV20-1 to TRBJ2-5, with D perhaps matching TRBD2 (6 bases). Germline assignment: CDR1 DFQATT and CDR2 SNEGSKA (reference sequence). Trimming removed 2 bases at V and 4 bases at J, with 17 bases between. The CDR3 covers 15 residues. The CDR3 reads CSARPGNSEGETQYF. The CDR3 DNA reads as TGCAGTGCTAGACCAGGGAACTCGGAGGGAGAGACCCAGTACTTC.

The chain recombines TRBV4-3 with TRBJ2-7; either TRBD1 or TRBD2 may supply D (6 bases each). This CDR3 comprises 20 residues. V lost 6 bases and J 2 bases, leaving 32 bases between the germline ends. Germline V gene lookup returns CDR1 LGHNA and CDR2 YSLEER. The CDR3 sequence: CASRGWGASHRERLTYEQYF. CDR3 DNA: TGCGCCAGCAGGGGATGGGGGGCGTCGCACCGGGAGCGCCTCACCTACGAGCAGTACTTC.

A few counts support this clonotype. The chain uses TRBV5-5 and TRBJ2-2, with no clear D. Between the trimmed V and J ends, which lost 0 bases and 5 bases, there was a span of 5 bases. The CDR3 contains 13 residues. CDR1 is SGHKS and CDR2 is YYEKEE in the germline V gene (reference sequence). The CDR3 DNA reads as TGTGCCAGCAGCTTGGTACAGACCGGGGAGCTGTTTTTT. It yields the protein CASSLVQTGELFF.

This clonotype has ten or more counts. As DNA, the CDR3 is TGCAGCGCAAGCAGGGGGCTATACGAGCAGTACTTC. Translating it yields CSASRGLYEQYF. The chain combines TRBV29-1 with TRBJ2-7, with 8 positions matching TRBD1. The CDR3 consists of 12 residues. CDR1 and CDR2 (germline): SQVTM, ANQGSEA. V trimming: 7 bases; J trimming: 4 bases; junction bases outside the gene matches: 6.

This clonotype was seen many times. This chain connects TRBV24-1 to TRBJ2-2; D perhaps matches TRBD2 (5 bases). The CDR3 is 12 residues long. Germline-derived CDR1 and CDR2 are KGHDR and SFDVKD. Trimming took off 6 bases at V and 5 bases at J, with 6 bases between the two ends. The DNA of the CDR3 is TGTGCCACCAGTCGAGGGACCGGGGAGCTGTTTTTT. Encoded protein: CATSRGTGELFF.

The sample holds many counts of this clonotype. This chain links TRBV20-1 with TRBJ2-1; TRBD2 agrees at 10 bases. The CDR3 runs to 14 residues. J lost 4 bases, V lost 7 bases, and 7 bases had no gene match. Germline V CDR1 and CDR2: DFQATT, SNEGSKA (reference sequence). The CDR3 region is CSGTGLAFYNEQFF. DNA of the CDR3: TGCAGTGGGACGGGACTAGCGTTTTACAATGAGCAGTTCTTC.

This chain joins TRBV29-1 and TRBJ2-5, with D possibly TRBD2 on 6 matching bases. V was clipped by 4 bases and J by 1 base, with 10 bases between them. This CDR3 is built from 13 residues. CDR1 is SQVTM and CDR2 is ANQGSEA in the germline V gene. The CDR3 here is CSVGGTSQETQYF. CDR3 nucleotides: TGCAGCGTTGGCGGGACGTCCCAAGAGACCCAGTACTTC.